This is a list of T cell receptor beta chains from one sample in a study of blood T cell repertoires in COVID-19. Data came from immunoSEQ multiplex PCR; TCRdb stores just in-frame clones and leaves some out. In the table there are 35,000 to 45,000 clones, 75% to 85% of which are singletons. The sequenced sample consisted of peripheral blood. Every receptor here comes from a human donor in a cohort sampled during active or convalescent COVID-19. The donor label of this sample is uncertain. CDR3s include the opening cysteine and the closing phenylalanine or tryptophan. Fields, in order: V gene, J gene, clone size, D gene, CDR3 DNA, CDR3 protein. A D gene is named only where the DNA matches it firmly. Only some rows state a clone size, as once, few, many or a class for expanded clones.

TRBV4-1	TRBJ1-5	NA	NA	TGCGCCAGCAGCCAAGAGCTCCCTAGTGATAGAAAGCCCCAGCATTTT	CASSQELPSDRKPQHF
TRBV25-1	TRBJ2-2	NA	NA	TGTGCCAGCAGTGAATCCGGAGGGTCCGGGGAGCTGTTTTTT	CASSESGGSGELFF
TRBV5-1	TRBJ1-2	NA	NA	TGCGCCAGCAGCCGGGGCTATGGCTACACCTTC	CASSRGYGYTF
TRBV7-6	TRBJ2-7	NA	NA	TGTGCCAGCAGCCGAGAGACAGCCGATTACTACGAGCAGTACTTC	CASSRETADYYEQYF
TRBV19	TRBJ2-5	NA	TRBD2	TGTGCCAGTAGTATCGGACTAGCGGGAGCGGGAGAGACCCAGTACTTC	CASSIGLAGAGETQYF
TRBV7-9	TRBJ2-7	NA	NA	TGTGCCAGCAGCCCACAAAGCGGGTTCTACTACGAGCAGTACTTC	CASSPQSGFYYEQYF
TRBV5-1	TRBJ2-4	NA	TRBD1	TGCGCCAGCAGCCGATACGGGCAGGGGGCAAACATTCAGTACTTC	CASSRYGQGANIQYF
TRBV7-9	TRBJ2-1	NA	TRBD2	TGTGCCAGCAGCCCTTACCCCAGCGGGAACGGTGAGCAGTTCTTC	CASSPYPSGNGEQFF
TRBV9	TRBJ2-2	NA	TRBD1	TGTGCCAGCAGCGAACAGGGGCGGGACACCGGGGAGCTGTTTTTT	CASSEQGRDTGELFF
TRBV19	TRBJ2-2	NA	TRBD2	TGTGCCAGTAGCCCTCCGGGACGGCGGGGGACCGGGGAGCTGTTTTTT	CASSPPGRRGTGELFF
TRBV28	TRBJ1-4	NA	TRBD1	TGTGCCAGCAGCTCACAGGGGGTGGGTAATGAAAAACTGTTTTTT	CASSSQGVGNEKLFF
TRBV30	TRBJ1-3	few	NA	TGTGCCTACCGGGGGGCACTCTCTGGAAACACCATATATTTT	CAYRGALSGNTIYF
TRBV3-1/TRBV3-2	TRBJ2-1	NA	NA	TGTGCCAGCAGCCAAGCTGCCGGTTACAATGAGCAGTTCTTC	CASSQAAGYNEQFF
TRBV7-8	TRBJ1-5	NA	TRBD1	TGTGCCAGCAGCTTAACGGACAGGGATCAGCCCCAGCATTTT	CASSLTDRDQPQHF
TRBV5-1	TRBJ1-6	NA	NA	TGCGCCAGCAGCTTGGACGGGACAATGAATAGGAATTCACCCCTCCACTTT	CASSLDGTMNRNSPLHF
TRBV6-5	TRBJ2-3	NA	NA	TGTGCCAGCAGGGCGGAAACAGATACGCAGTATTTT	CASRAETDTQYF
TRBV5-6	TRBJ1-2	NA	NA	TGTGCCAGCAGCTCATACGGTCTACAGGAGAAAAGTGGCTACACCTTC	CASSSYGLQEKSGYTF
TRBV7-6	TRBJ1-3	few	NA	TGTGCCAGCAGACCTTTTAACACCTTTGGAAACACCATATATTTT	CASRPFNTFGNTIYF
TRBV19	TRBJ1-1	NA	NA	TGTGCCAGTAAAGAGGGCGAAACTGAAGCTTTCTTT	CASKEGETEAFF
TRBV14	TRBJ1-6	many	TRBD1	TGTGCCAGCAGCCGCGGGACAGGGCTGTATTCACCCCTCCACTTT	CASSRGTGLYSPLHF
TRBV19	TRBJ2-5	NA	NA	TGTGCCAGTAGTATAGGGGCGAGTTCAGAGACCCAGTACTTC	CASSIGASSETQYF
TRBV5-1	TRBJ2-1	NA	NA	TGCGCCAGCAGCCCCCACTCGAGCTCCTACAATGAGCAGTTCTTC	CASSPHSSSYNEQFF
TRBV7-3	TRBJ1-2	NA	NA	TGTGCCAGCAGTTCAACCCAGGGCTATGGCTACACCTTC	CASSSTQGYGYTF
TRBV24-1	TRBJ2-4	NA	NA	TGTGCCACCAGTGACACCGCCCAGGAGGGTGGGAACATTCAGTACTTC	CATSDTAQEGGNIQYF
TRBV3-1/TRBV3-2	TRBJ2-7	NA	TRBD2	TGTGCCAGCAGCCAAGAACCCGGGAGGACCTCCCACTTC	CASSQEPGRTSHF
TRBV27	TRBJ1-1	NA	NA	TGTGCCAGCAGTCCCGGGGAGGGAGCTTTCTTT	CASSPGEGAFF
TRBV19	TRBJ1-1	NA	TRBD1	TGTGCCAGTAGTACGTCCCGGGACAGGGGATTGGGCACTGAAGCTTTCTTT	CASSTSRDRGLGTEAFF
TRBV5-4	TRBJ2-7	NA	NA	TGTGCCAGCAGCAAAACAGGATTCGGCGAGCAGTACTTC	CASSKTGFGEQYF
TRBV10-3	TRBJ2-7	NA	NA	TGTGCCATCAGCGCCGGACAGAGGTCCTACGAGCAGTACTTC	CAISAGQRSYEQYF
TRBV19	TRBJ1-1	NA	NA	TGTGCCAGTAGTATAGGTGGGCAGCACACTGAAGCTTTCTTT	CASSIGGQHTEAFF
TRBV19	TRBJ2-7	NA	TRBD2	TGTGCCAGTAGTTCCGGACTAGCGGGACCCCAGTACTTC	CASSSGLAGPQYF
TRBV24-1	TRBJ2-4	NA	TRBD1	TGTGCCACCAGTGACCCTGGACAGGGCAGAAACATTCAGTACTTC	CATSDPGQGRNIQYF